This TCR beta chain appears in the sequencing data of a study of liver allograft versus peripheral blood T cells. Overall study context: Graft-liver T cell receptor repertoires were compared against recipient peripheral blood repertoires. Points from the study as a whole: T cell receptor repertoires inside liver allografts reportedly differed from those in peripheral blood.

Germline CDR1 is SEHNR and CDR2 is FQNEAQ (reference sequence). After removal of 5 bases from V and 1 base from J, the junction contained 7 bases not matched to a gene. The CDR3 spans 15 residues. One entry per CDR3 protein, called by TCRdb with MiXCR from the reads. The sample contains 2,000 or so distinct CDR3 sequences, 15% of which appear only once. By share of the sample, this clonotype is medium-sized. Its antigen is unidentified. The V gene is TRBV7-9, the J gene TRBJ1-2; TRBD1 aligns across 7 bases. The sequence was obtained from a human patient who had a liver transplant. Some of these T cells may belong to the graft donor. Written as DNA, the CDR3 is TGTGCCAGCAGCCCAGGGGGGGACAGTAACTATGGCTACACCTTC. Protein: CASSPGGDSNYGYTF.